These 31 T cell receptor beta chains were sequenced from one sample in a study of T cell repertoires and HLA-DP antigens. No antigen is known for these receptors. Clones were sequenced by immunoSEQ multiplex PCR, and TCRdb holds only the in-frame ones, with some missing. The sample has about 110,000 clones, 92% seen once. The sequenced sample consisted of CD4+ T cells from PBMCs. Receptor source: a woman aged 18-29 years in good health and CMV-seronegative.

The CDR3 spells CASSSAGNSPLHF. CDR3 nucleotides: TGTGCCAGCAGCTCTGCAGGAAATTCACCCCTCCACTTT. The chain links TRBV7-3 to TRBJ1-6; D is unresolved. In germline, CDR1 is SGHTA, CDR2 FQGTGA. The germline V and J ends were trimmed by 4 bases and 7 bases, with 8 bases remaining between them. This CDR3 is built from 13 residues.

The V gene is TRBV12-5, the J gene TRBJ2-7; D unresolved. Germline values: CDR1 LGHNT, CDR2 FRNRAP. CDR3 size: 11 residues. Trimming left V 2 bases short and J 6 bases short, with 5 bases between. This chain's CDR3 is CASGLFAEQYF. CDR3 nucleotide sequence: TGTGCTAGTGGTTTGTTTGCCGAGCAGTACTTC.

This clone appeared a single time. This chain uses TRBV27 with TRBJ2-1, with D perhaps given as TRBD1 or TRBD2 (5 bases each). Trimming pared 8 bases from V and 0 bases from J, leaving 26 bases between. CDR3 length: 19 amino acids. Germline CDR1 is MNHEY and CDR2 is SMNVEV (reference sequence). The CDR3 loop is CASGSPTIVGTPSYNEQFF. For the CDR3, the DNA is TGTGCCAGCGGTTCCCCCACAATTGTGGGGACGCCCTCCTACAATGAGCAGTTCTTC.

Here the CDR3 DNA reads TGTGCCAGCAGCGTAGGACAGGGTTCTGGGGCCAACGTCCTGACTTTC. Translation gives CASSVGQGSGANVLTF. This rearrangement joins TRBV9 to TRBJ2-6; 7 bases agree with TRBD1. The V gene end was trimmed by 0 bases and the J gene end by 1 base; junction bases not matched to a gene: 1. CDR1 is SGDLS, CDR2 YYNGEE, per germline. The CDR3 has 16 amino acids.

This chain uses TRBV28 with TRBJ1-1; TRBD1 is a possible D gene (5 bases). V lost 5 bases to trimming and J lost 0 bases, with 16 bases between them. CDR1 and CDR2 (germline): MDHEN, SYDVKM. This CDR3 has 16 residues. The CDR3 bases are TGTGCCAGCAGTGCCCCACGACGGGGGATGAACACTGAAGCTTTCTTT. Translated: CASSAPRRGMNTEAFF.

About this clone: Other DNA sequences in the sample encode the same CDR3. This chain joins TRBV27 and TRBJ1-5; maybe TRBD1 (5 bases). The CDR3 covers 14 residues. The germline V gene encodes CDR1 MNHEY and CDR2 SMNVEV (reference sequence). V dropped 2 bases and J dropped 7 bases, with 12 bases sitting between them. The CDR3 here is CASSLRRGGQPQHF. As DNA, the CDR3 is TGTGCCAGCAGTTTACGGAGGGGAGGCCAGCCCCAGCATTTT.

V and J are TRBV18 and TRBJ2-7; the match to TRBD1 covers 8 bases. Trimming at V came to 4 bases and at J to 0 bases, leaving 5 bases not matched to a gene. This CDR3 contains 15 residues. The V gene's germline CDR1 is KGHSH and CDR2 LQKENI. The CDR3 here is CASSQGQEISYEQYF. CDR3 sequence (DNA): TGTGCCAGCTCACAGGGACAGGAGATCTCCTACGAGCAGTACTTC.

J is TRBJ1-5 and V is TRBV18; the match to TRBD1 covers 9 bases. Trimming at V came to 5 bases and at J to 6 bases, leaving 11 bases not matched to a gene. The CDR3 is made up of 16 amino acids. The germline gives CDR1 KGHSH, CDR2 LQKENI. The CDR3 DNA sequence: TGTGCCAGCTCATCAGGGGGACAGGGATTCGGTCAGCCCCAGCATTTT. As protein: CASSSGGQGFGQPQHF.

The chain links TRBV2 to TRBJ1-5, with D tentatively TRBD1 (6 bases). CDR1 is SNHLY and CDR2 is FYNNEI in the germline V gene. This CDR3 has 15 residues. The V and J ends lost 4 bases and 4 bases respectively, with 14 bases between them. The CDR3 sequence is CASSGTGKGNQPQHF. Written as DNA, the CDR3 is TGTGCCAGCAGTGGAACAGGGAAAGGGAATCAGCCCCAGCATTTT.

The rearrangement links TRBV19 to TRBJ1-2; TRBD1 agrees at 11 bases. With V trimmed by 6 bases and J by 4 bases, 10 bases remained unmatched. Germline CDR1 LNHDA, CDR2 SQIVND (reference sequence). This CDR3 comprises 16 residues. Written as DNA, the CDR3 is TGTGCCAGTAGAATATCCCGGGACAGGGGGACCTATGGCTACACCTTC. It encodes CASRISRDRGTYGYTF.

The V and J genes are TRBV28 and TRBJ1-5; D is unresolved. CDR3 length: 12 amino acids. V was clipped by 5 bases and J by 6 bases, with 8 bases between them. Germline V gives CDR1 MDHEN, CDR2 SYDVKM. The CDR3 sequence: CASSQTSQPQHF. CDR3 coding DNA: TGTGCCAGCAGTCAGACCTCTCAGCCCCAGCATTTT. The full variable domain, in which reference TRBV28 and TRBJ1-5 provide the parts outside the CDR3, is DVKVTQSSRYLVKRTGEKVFLECVQDMDHENMFWYRQDPGLGLRLIYFSYDVKMKEKGDIPEGYSVSREKKERFSLILESASTNQTSMYLCASSQTSQPQHFGDGTRLSIL.

The genes are TRBV7-2 and TRBJ1-2; tentatively, D is TRBD1 (5 bases). CDR1 and CDR2 (germline): SGHTA, FQGNSA. CDR3 length: 14 amino acids. V was shortened by 5 bases and J by 4 bases, with 14 bases between the two germline ends. The CDR3 sequence: CASSPRSTAYGYTF. CDR3 nucleotide sequence: TGTGCCAGCAGCCCACGATCGACAGCCTATGGCTACACCTTC. Full variable domain (missing parts from reference TRBV7-2 and TRBJ1-2): GAGVSQSPSNKVTEKGKDVELRCDPISGHTALYWYRQSLGQGLEFLIYFQGNSAPDKSGLPSDRFSAERTGGSVSTLTIQRTQQEDSAVYLCASSPRSTAYGYTFGSGTRLTVV.

This chain links TRBV7-3 with TRBJ2-2, with 7 bases fitting TRBD1. CDR1 and CDR2 from the germline V gene are SGHTA and FQGTGA. The CDR3 consists of 16 residues. The V and J ends lost 1 base and 3 bases, in that order; junction bases with no gene match: 5. The CDR3 DNA reads as TGTGCCAGCAGCTTAATAACAGGGGTGTACACCGGGGAGCTGTTTTTT. Translation gives CASSLITGVYTGELFF.

The V call is TRBV7-2, the J call TRBJ2-2; no clear D gene. The CDR3 has 14 residues. The V and J ends lost 1 base and 3 bases respectively, with 6 bases between them. Germline lookup yields CDR1 SGHTA and CDR2 FQGNSA. CDR3 bases: TGTGCCAGCAGCTTAGGAGTTTACACCGGGGAGCTGTTTTTT. Protein: CASSLGVYTGELFF.

The chain combines TRBV28 with TRBJ2-7, with 7 positions matching TRBD2. CDR1 MDHEN and CDR2 SYDVKM come from the germline V gene. V lost 7 bases and J lost 3; bases outside the gene matches: 9. The CDR3 length is 14 residues. Here the CDR3 reads CASKGTIGNYEQYF. CDR3 in DNA: TGTGCCAGCAAGGGGACTATCGGGAACTACGAGCAGTACTTC.

The chain employs TRBV5-1 and TRBJ1-2, with D perhaps matching TRBD1 (6 bases). V lost 1 base and J 5 bases, leaving 12 bases between the germline ends. The CDR3 has 14 residues. Germline lookup yields CDR1 SGHRS and CDR2 YFSETQ. The CDR3 is CASSLNRVEYGYTF. The CDR3 nucleotides read TGCGCCAGCAGCTTGAACAGGGTTGAGTATGGCTACACCTTC.

This rearrangement joins TRBV4-2 to TRBJ1-1; the match to TRBD1 covers 9 bases. Unmatched junction bases numbered 3, after V lost 3 bases and J lost 1 base. The germline CDR1 and CDR2 sequences are LGHNA and YNFKEQ. This CDR3 has 15 residues. The CDR3 nucleotides read TGTGCCAGCAGCCAGGGGACAGGGTGGAACACTGAAGCTTTCTTT. Its translation: CASSQGTGWNTEAFF.

The chain employs TRBV6-4 and TRBJ1-6; D is uncertain. Germline values: CDR1 MRHNA, CDR2 SNTAGT. The CDR3 contains 13 residues. Between the trimmed V and J ends, which lost 5 bases and 7 bases, there was a span of 9 bases. The CDR3 here is CASSWVSNSPLHF. The CDR3, as DNA: TGTGCCAGCAGTTGGGTATCGAATTCACCCCTCCACTTT.

The V gene is TRBV7-2, the J gene TRBJ1-1; D gene unclear. V lost 2 bases and J 6 bases, leaving 4 bases between the germline ends. CDR1 and CDR2 from the germline V gene are SGHTA and FQGNSA. This CDR3 has 11 residues. The DNA of the CDR3 is TGTGCCAGCAGCTTATCTCCTGAAGCTTTCTTT. Residues: CASSLSPEAFF.

This sequence joins TRBV7-9 and TRBJ2-3; either TRBD1 or TRBD2 may supply D (6 bases each). The CDR3 sequence is 15 residues long. V lost 5 bases and J 1 base, leaving 13 bases between the germline ends. CDR1 and CDR2 (germline): SEHNR, FQNEAQ (reference sequence). The CDR3 DNA follows: TGTGCCAGCAGCCGCACTAGGGGGGGCACAGATACGCAGTATTTT. This codes for CASSRTRGGTDTQYF.

This chain links TRBV5-1 with TRBJ2-1; 8 bases fit TRBD1. V lost 0 bases to trimming and J lost 3 bases; unmatched junction nucleotides: 2. The CDR3 is 15 residues long. CDR1 is SGHRS, CDR2 YFSETQ, per germline. The DNA for the CDR3 is TGCGCCAGCAGCTTGGGGACAGGGCACTACAATGAGCAGTTCTTC. This sequence encodes CASSLGTGHYNEQFF.

The CDR3 nucleotides read TGTGCCAGCAGTGAAGCGGGGGTGGGTGGTGATGAGCAGTTCTTC. This gives the protein CASSEAGVGGDEQFF. The V and J genes are TRBV2 and TRBJ2-1, with D perhaps given as TRBD1 or TRBD2 (5 bases each). CDR1 and CDR2 from the germline V gene are SNHLY and FYNNEI. The CDR3 contains 15 residues. The V and J ends lost 0 bases and 8 bases respectively, with 14 bases between them.

The chain employs TRBV28 and TRBJ1-5; TRBD1 might be the D (6 bases). CDR1 is MDHEN, CDR2 SYDVKM, per germline. The CDR3 length is 13 residues. Trimming removed 6 bases from V and 7 bases from J, with 13 bases in between. The chain's CDR3 is CASRLQGNQPQHF. CDR3 nucleotide sequence: TGTGCCAGCAGACTACAGGGTAACCAGCCCCAGCATTTT.

The DNA for the CDR3 is TGTGCCAGTAGGATCAGGGGGTATAGCAATCAGCCCCAGCATTTT. Its protein is CASRIRGYSNQPQHF. The rearrangement joins TRBV19 to TRBJ1-5; 7 nucleotides align to TRBD1. CDR1 is LNHDA, CDR2 SQIVND, per germline (reference sequence). CDR3 length: 15 amino acids. J was trimmed by 0 bases and V by 6 bases; bases with no gene match: 5.

The chain is built from TRBV18 and TRBJ2-5, with 8 bases aligning to TRBD1. Looked up from germline, CDR1 is KGHSH and CDR2 is LQKENI. The CDR3 extends over 14 amino acids. V shed 3 bases and J 2 bases; nucleotides not matched to a gene: 2. The CDR3 nucleotides are TGTGCCAGCTCACCTCGGACAGGGCAAGAGACCCAGTACTTC. Its translation: CASSPRTGQETQYF. The variable domain in full, completed from reference TRBV18 and TRBJ2-5, reads NAGVMQNPRHLVRRRGQEARLRCSPMKGHSHVYWYRQLPEEGLKFMVYLQKENIIDESGMPKERFSAEFPKEGPSILRIQQVVRGDSAAYFCASSPRTGQETQYFGPGTRLLVL.

The genes are TRBV6-5 and TRBJ2-3; 8 bases map to TRBD2. Germline CDR1 reads MNHEY; CDR2 reads SVGAGI. V gave up 2 bases and J gave up 0 bases; unmatched junction bases: 1. The CDR3 is 15 residues long. CDR3 protein: CASSYRGGSTDTQYF. The CDR3 region has the DNA TGTGCCAGCAGTTACCGGGGGGGAAGCACAGATACGCAGTATTTT.

The chain links TRBV23-1 to TRBJ2-7, with D possibly being TRBD1 (5 bases). TRBV23-1 is labeled an ORF, and its function is uncertain. The V end lost 3 bases, the J end lost 4 bases, and 10 bases lay between the germline ends. The CDR3 has 13 residues. The CDR3 region has the DNA TGCGCCAGCAGTCAGGGTAGGGGTTACGAGCAGTACGTC. Amino acids: CASSQGRGYEQYV.

V is TRBV5-6 and J is TRBJ1-3; D call uncertain. Deletions cut 2 bases from V and 0 bases from J, with 12 bases between. This CDR3 is built from 16 residues. Germline values: CDR1 SGHDT, CDR2 YYEEEE. The DNA for the CDR3 is TGTGCCAGCAGCTTTCTGTCCAGTTCCTCTGGAAACACCATATATTTT. Amino acids: CASSFLSSSSGNTIYF.

The V call is TRBV19, the J call TRBJ2-3, with 11 bases aligning to TRBD2. The germline CDR1 and CDR2 sequences are LNHDA and SQIVND (reference sequence). CDR3 length equals 18 residues. Unmatched junction bases numbered 13, after V lost 3 bases and J lost 5 bases. DNA for the CDR3: TGTGCCAGTAGTATGAGGTTTGGTAGCGGGAGGGGAGAAGATACGCAGTATTTT. Amino acid sequence: CASSMRFGSGRGEDTQYF.

The V and J genes are TRBV4-2 and TRBJ1-1; perhaps TRBD1 as D (5 bases). CDR3 length: 15 residues. CDR1 and CDR2 (germline): LGHNA, YNFKEQ. The V end was cut by 0 bases, the J end by 0 bases, with 8 bases between. The CDR3 sequence: CASSQETVLNTEAFF. Written as DNA, the CDR3 is TGTGCCAGCAGCCAAGAGACAGTCTTGAACACTGAAGCTTTCTTT.

The genes are TRBV28 and TRBJ1-4; TRBD1 agrees at 7 bases. The CDR3 has 17 residues. Trimming removed 2 bases from V and 8 bases from J; junction bases left unmatched: 14. Germline-derived CDR1 and CDR2 are MDHEN and SYDVKM. The CDR3: CASSLGFWQGVGEKLFF. Written as DNA, the CDR3 is TGTGCCAGCAGTTTAGGCTTCTGGCAGGGGGTGGGGGAAAAACTGTTTTTT.